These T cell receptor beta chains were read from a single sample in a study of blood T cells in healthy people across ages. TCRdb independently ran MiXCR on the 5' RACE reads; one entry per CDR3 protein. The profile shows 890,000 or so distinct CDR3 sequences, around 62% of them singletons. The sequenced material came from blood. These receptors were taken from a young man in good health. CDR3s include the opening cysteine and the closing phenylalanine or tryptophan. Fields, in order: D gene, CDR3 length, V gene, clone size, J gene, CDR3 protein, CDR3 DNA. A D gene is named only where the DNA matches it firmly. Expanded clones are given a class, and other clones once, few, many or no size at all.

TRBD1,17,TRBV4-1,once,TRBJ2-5,CASSQSRRTGGSPMQYF,TGCGCCAGCAGCCAAAGCCGGCGGACAGGGGGCTCCCCTATGCAGTACTTC
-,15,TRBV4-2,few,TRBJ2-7,CASSQDYGHPHEQYF,TGTGCCAGCAGCCAAGATTACGGCCACCCCCACGAGCAGTACTTC
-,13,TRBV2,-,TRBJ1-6,CASSEGPNSPLHF,TGTGCCAGCAGTGAGGGACCCAATTCACCCCTCCACTTT
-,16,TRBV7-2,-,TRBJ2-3,CASTIKGRASTDTQYF,TGTGCCAGCACCATCAAGGGACGGGCCAGCACAGATACGCAGTATTTT
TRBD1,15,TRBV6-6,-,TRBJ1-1,CASSYPQGVYTEAFF,TGTGCCAGCAGTTACCCACAGGGGGTTTACACTGAAGCTTTCTTT
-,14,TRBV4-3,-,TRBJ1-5,CASSPRDSFQPQHF,TGCGCCAGCAGCCCGCGGGACTCCTTTCAGCCCCAGCATTTT
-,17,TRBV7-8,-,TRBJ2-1,CASSLGLLGGPNNEQFF,TGTGCCAGCAGCTTAGGTCTGTTGGGGGGCCCAAACAATGAGCAGTTCTTC
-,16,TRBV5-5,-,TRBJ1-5,CASSLESYWGNQPQHF,TGTGCCAGCAGCTTGGAGTCCTATTGGGGCAATCAGCCCCAGCATTTT
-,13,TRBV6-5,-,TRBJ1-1,CASSYSHSTEAFF,TGTGCCAGCAGTTACTCTCATAGCACTGAAGCTTTCTTT
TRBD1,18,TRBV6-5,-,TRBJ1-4,CASSYTWGQHSTNEKLFF,TGTGCCAGCAGTTACACCTGGGGACAGCATTCAACTAATGAAAAACTGTTTTTT
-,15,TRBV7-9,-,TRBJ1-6,CASSLRTAHNSPLHF,TGTGCCAGCAGCTTAAGGACAGCACATAATTCACCCCTCCACTTT
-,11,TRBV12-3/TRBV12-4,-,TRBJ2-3,CASSSRDTQYF,TGTGCCAGCAGTTCCAGAGATACGCAGTATTTT
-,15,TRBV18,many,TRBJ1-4,CASSSRTAVTEKLFF,TGTGCCAGCTCATCAAGGACGGCAGTTACTGAAAAACTGTTTTTT
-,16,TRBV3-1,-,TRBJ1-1,CASSQGGAGRNTEAFF,TGTGCCAGCAGCCAAGGAGGGGCAGGCAGGAACACTGAAGCTTTCTTT
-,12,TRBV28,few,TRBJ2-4,CASSLRENIQYF,TGTGCCAGCAGTTTGCGTGAAAACATTCAGTACTTC
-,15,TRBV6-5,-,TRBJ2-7,CASSYAAGWNYEQYF,TGTGCCAGCAGTTATGCGGCAGGGTGGAACTACGAGCAGTACTTC
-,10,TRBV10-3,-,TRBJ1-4,CATGEEKLFF,TGTGCCACCGGGGAGGAAAAACTGTTTTTT
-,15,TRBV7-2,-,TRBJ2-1,CASSLGTGSQETQFF,TGTGCCAGCAGTCTAGGGACGGGGTCACAAGAGACCCAGTTCTTC
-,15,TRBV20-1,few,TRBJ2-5,CSASWGARSKETQYF,TGCAGTGCTAGCTGGGGGGCGCGTTCGAAAGAGACCCAGTACTTC
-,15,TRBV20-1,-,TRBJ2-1,CSARPTSSSYNEQFF,TGCAGTGCTAGACCCACATCGAGCTCCTACAATGAGCAGTTCTTC
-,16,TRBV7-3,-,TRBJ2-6,CASSLTGVSGANVLTF,TGTGCCAGCAGCTTAACGGGGGTCTCTGGGGCCAACGTCCTGACTTTC
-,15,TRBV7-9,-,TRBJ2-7,CASSLLGHATAEQYF,TGTGCCAGCAGCTTACTGGGGCATGCAACAGCAGAGCAGTACTTC
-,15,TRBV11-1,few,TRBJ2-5,CASSLALGLLETQYF,TGTGCCAGCAGCTTAGCGCTCGGCTTACTGGAGACCCAGTACTTC